These 27 T cell receptor beta chains originate from one sample sequenced in a study of metastatic and nonmetastatic thyroid tumors. TCRdb re-called the PCR reads via MiXCR. The sample lists around 21,000 clones, approximately 22% occurring once. Ahead of thyroid surgery, no patient had received treatment of any kind. The sequencing input was tumor tissue. The receptors derive from a male donor with papillary thyroid cancer or a benign thyroid nodule (not recorded which). Some clones in this sample may be carry-over from other donors' samples.

This clone has at least ten counts. The rearrangement joins TRBV30 to TRBJ1-2; D may be TRBD1 (6 bases). Trimming stripped 4 bases from V and 4 bases from J, with 10 bases between. Germline V gene lookup returns CDR1 GTSNPN and CDR2 SVGIG (reference sequence). The CDR3 consists of 12 residues. CDR3 loop: CAWIQGIYGYTF. In DNA form, the CDR3 reads TGTGCCTGGATACAGGGAATCTATGGCTACACCTTC.

There are many counts of this clone. The rearrangement uses TRBV28 and TRBJ1-4; D might be TRBD1 (5 bases). The germline gives CDR1 MDHEN, CDR2 SYDVKM. The CDR3 totals 14 residues. The germline V and J ends were trimmed by 3 bases and 7 bases, with 12 bases remaining between them. CDR3 nucleotide sequence: TGTGCCAGCAGTTTCGGGGCCCCCGGTGAAAAACTGTTTTTT. This codes for CASSFGAPGEKLFF.

This clone was observed a handful of times. This may stem from a read error, because a much larger clone lies one nucleotide away. The genes are TRBV29-1 and TRBJ1-2; 10 bases match TRBD1. The V gene's germline CDR1 is SQVTM and CDR2 ANQGSEA. CDR3 length equals 11 residues. The CDR3 coding sequence is TGCATCGTTGGGACAGGGGATTCCTACACCTTC. This codes for CIVGTGDSYTF. The whole variable domain, filled in from reference TRBV29-1 and TRBJ1-2, reads SAVISQKPSRDICQRGTSLTIQCQVDSQVTMMFWYRQQPGQSLTLIATANQGSEATYESGFVIDKFPISRPNLTFSTLTVSNMSPEDSSIYLCIVGTGDSYTFGSGTRLTVV.

This clone is classed as medium-sized (0.01 to 0.1%). The gene calls are TRBV2 and TRBJ2-7, with a weak D call TRBD2 (5 bases). The V gene lost 6 bases and the J gene lost 3 bases, with 12 bases spanning the gap. CDR1 is SNHLY, CDR2 FYNNEI, per germline. The CDR3 runs 13 residues. DNA for the CDR3: TGTGCCAGCAGCTTTCAGCGGAGCTACGAGCAGTACTTC. It yields the protein CASSFQRSYEQYF.

Ten or more counts support this clone. At one end, the junction sequence differs from germline, possibly due to a read error. The genes are TRBV4-1 and TRBJ1-2; the match to TRBD1 covers 8 bases. The germline gives CDR1 MGHRA, CDR2 YSYEKL. This CDR3 is built from 16 residues. Here the CDR3 reads CASSQDRYRGNYGYTF. The CDR3 DNA sequence: TGCGCCAGCAGTCAAGATAGGTACAGGGGGAACTATGGCTACACCTTC.

This clone was detected ten times or more. The chain has TRBV12-5 and TRBJ2-5; 9 bases match TRBD1. The CDR3 contains 13 residues. CDR1 and CDR2 from the germline V gene are LGHNT and FRNRAP. V was pared by 6 bases and J by 5 bases, with 4 bases of the junction left unmatched. Written as DNA, the CDR3 is TGTGCTAGTGGAATGGACAGGGGTGAGACCCAGTACTTC. The encoded protein is CASGMDRGETQYF.

This clone was seen ten or more times. This chain joins TRBV20-1 and TRBJ1-1, with D uncertain. Germline values: CDR1 DFQATT, CDR2 SNEGSKA (reference sequence). The CDR3 is 13 amino acids. Between the trimmed V and J ends, which lost 4 bases and 2 bases, there was a span of 11 bases. CDR3 sequence reads: CSAKTLRNTEAFF. The CDR3 bases are TGCAGTGCTAAAACGCTCCGTAACACTGAAGCTTTCTTT.

This clone appeared many times. The gene calls are TRBV28 and TRBJ2-5; TRBD1 aligns across 7 bases. V trimming: 5 bases; J trimming: 4 bases; junction bases outside the gene matches: 7. Germline V lookup: CDR1 MDHEN, CDR2 SYDVKM. This CDR3 is built from 14 residues. CDR3 amino acids: CASSEQGFGETQYF. As DNA, the CDR3 is TGTGCCAGCAGTGAACAGGGGTTCGGAGAGACCCAGTACTTC.

Comments on this clone: The CDR3 does not end in the conserved phenylalanine or tryptophan, so this is likely a read error. This chain connects TRBV20-1 to TRBJ2-5; possible D gene TRBD2, 5 bases. V was shortened by 6 bases and J by 4 bases, with 18 bases between the two germline ends. The germline V gene encodes CDR1 DFQATT and CDR2 SNEGSKA (reference sequence). The CDR3 runs 14 residues. CDR3: CSASDRGITETQYI. CDR3 nucleotide sequence: TGCAGTGCGAGTGATAGAGGGATCACAGAGACCCAGTACATC.

This clone was seen at least ten times. The rearrangement links TRBV9 to TRBJ2-1; D remains unclear. Trimming removed 0 bases at V and 1 base at J, with 8 bases between. This CDR3 is built from 15 residues. Per the germline V gene, CDR1 is SGDLS and CDR2 is YYNGEE. CDR3 bases: TGTGCCAGCAGCGTAGATGGCGGTTCCTACAATGAGCAGTTCTTC. As protein: CASSVDGGSYNEQFF.

This clone was detected ten times or more. The chain uses TRBV5-1 and TRBJ2-3; D not resolved. The germline V gene has CDR1 SGHRS and CDR2 YFSETQ. CDR3 length: 15 amino acids. V shed 0 bases and J shed 6 bases, with 14 bases lying between them. CDR3 sequence (DNA): TGCGCCAGCAGCTTGGCTACGGCGGATTTGGATACGCAGTATTTT. Translated: CASSLATADLDTQYF.

The V gene is TRBV5-1, the J gene TRBJ2-1, with TRBD2 matching over 14 bases. V lost 5 bases to trimming and J lost 7 bases; unmatched junction nucleotides: 8. The CDR3 loop spans 16 amino acids. CDR1 and CDR2 from the germline V gene are SGHRS and YFSETQ. CDR3 loop: CASSSLGTSGGNEQFF. The CDR3 nucleotides are TGCGCCAGCAGTTCACTAGGGACTAGCGGGGGTAATGAGCAGTTCTTC.

This clone was observed at least ten times. This rearrangement joins TRBV6-2 or TRBV6-3 to TRBJ2-5, with 8 bases matching TRBD2. The CDR3 has 21 amino acids. V lost 1 base, J lost 2 bases, and 21 bases stayed unmatched. Per the germline V gene, CDR1 is MNHEY and CDR2 is SVGEGT. The chain's CDR3 is CASSYFFEVWVREARQETQYF. CDR3 sequence (DNA): TGTGCCAGCAGTTACTTCTTCGAGGTGTGGGTGCGGGAGGCAAGGCAAGAGACCCAGTACTTC.

This clone came up many times. The chain has TRBV7-3 and TRBJ2-3, with 11 bases lining up with TRBD2. CDR1 SGHTA and CDR2 FQGTGA come from the germline V gene. After removal of 1 base from V and 3 bases from J, the junction contained 9 bases not matched to a gene. The CDR3 spans 18 residues. The chain's CDR3 is CASSLIGRLAGPTDTQYF. The CDR3 DNA follows: TGTGCCAGCAGCTTAATAGGCAGACTAGCGGGACCGACAGATACGCAGTATTTT.

The gene calls are TRBV28 and TRBJ2-5; 7 nucleotides agree with TRBD2. Germline assignment: CDR1 MDHEN and CDR2 SYDVKM. V dropped 10 bases and J dropped 1; count of bases not matched to a gene: 9. CDR3 length: 14 amino acids. The CDR3 coding sequence is TGTGCCACCGGGTCTAGCGGATCCCAAGAGACCCAGTACTTC. Translation: CATGSSGSQETQYF.

The chain recombines TRBV20-1 with TRBJ2-2, with 7 bases matching TRBD1. This CDR3 comprises 16 residues. V was clipped by 5 bases and J by 0 bases; unmatched bases: 9. Germline V gene sequence: CDR1 DFQATT, CDR2 SNEGSKA (reference sequence). CDR3 residues: CSARYYRGPNTGELFF. CDR3 DNA sequence: TGCAGTGCTCGATATTACAGGGGCCCGAACACCGGGGAGCTGTTTTTT.

This clone was recorded at least ten times. This chain joins TRBV6-5 and TRBJ2-3, with D unresolved. V lost 0 bases, J lost 2 bases, and 3 bases lay in between. This CDR3 is 13 amino acids long. Germline V gene lookup returns CDR1 MNHEY and CDR2 SVGAGI. The CDR3 DNA reads as TGTGCCAGCAGTTACTCCTACACAGATACGCAGTATTTT. It codes for CASSYSYTDTQYF.

This clone is medium-sized. This chain links TRBV4-3 with TRBJ1-1; TRBD1 might be the D (5 bases). Germline V gene sequence: CDR1 LGHNA, CDR2 YSLEER. V was clipped by 4 bases and J by 4 bases, with 13 bases between them. This CDR3 region has 14 residues. CDR3 in amino acids: CASSRGDLGTEAFF. DNA of the CDR3: TGCGCCAGCAGCCGGGGGGATTTGGGCACTGAAGCTTTCTTT.

This clone was picked up many times. CDR3 nucleotides: TGCGCCAGCAGCTTGTCCGCGGAGTATGGCTACACCTTC. It encodes CASSLSAEYGYTF. This chain connects TRBV5-1 to TRBJ1-2; D remains ambiguous. CDR3 size: 13 residues. Germline assignment: CDR1 SGHRS and CDR2 YFSETQ. The germline V and J ends were trimmed by 1 base and 5 bases, with 9 bases remaining between them. The full variable domain, in which reference TRBV5-1 and TRBJ1-2 provide the parts outside the CDR3, is KAGVTQTPRYLIKTRGQQVTLSCSPISGHRSVSWYQQTPGQGLQFLFEYFSETQRNKGNFPGRFSGRQFSNSRSEMNVSTLELGDSALYLCASSLSAEYGYTFGSGTRLTVV.

In the case of this clone: An end of the junction differs from the germline gene, which may be a read error. The CDR3 here is CASNLRDSNEQFF. CDR3 nucleotide sequence: TGTGCCAGCAATCTCAGAGACTCCAATGAGCAGTTCTTT. The rearrangement uses TRBV6-2 or TRBV6-3 and TRBJ2-1, with no clear D. This CDR3 contains 13 residues. CDR1 and CDR2 (germline): MNHEY, SVGEGT.

In this sample, this clone turned up a few times. The chain recombines TRBV5-6 with TRBJ2-3, with TRBD1 matching over 7 bases. The germline V gene has CDR1 SGHDT and CDR2 YYEEEE. With V trimmed by 4 bases and J by 1 base, 3 bases remained unmatched. CDR3 length equals 14 residues. CDR3 sequence: CASSHDRGTDTQYF. The CDR3 DNA is TGTGCCAGCAGCCATGACAGGGGCACAGATACGCAGTATTTT.

This clone is judged medium-sized. The chain couples TRBV28 to TRBJ1-6; possible D gene TRBD1, 5 bases. Germline V gene lookup returns CDR1 MDHEN and CDR2 SYDVKM. The CDR3 contains 15 residues. Trimming left V 7 bases short and J 4 bases short, with 14 bases between. CDR3 DNA: TGTGCCAGCATTCCAGATCAGGGTTATAATTCACCCCTCCACTTT. Translation gives CASIPDQGYNSPLHF.

Turning to this clone: A much larger clone lies a single base off, so this may be a read error. The V and J genes are TRBV14 and TRBJ2-7, with 10 bases fitting TRBD2. Trimming cost V 0 bases and J 7 bases; bases outside gene matches: 9. The CDR3 length is 16 residues. Germline V gene data show CDR1 as SGHDN and CDR2 as FVKESK. The CDR3, as DNA: TGTGCCAGCAGCCAAGATCGCACTAGCGGGACCAATGAGCAGTACTTC. It translates to CASSQDRTSGTNEQYF.

This chain joins TRBV10-2 and TRBJ2-1; the D is unclear. Germline V gene sequence: CDR1 WSHSY, CDR2 SAAADI. Trimming shortened V by 4 bases and J by 0 bases, and 7 bases separated the two germline ends. The CDR3 is 14 residues long. Here the CDR3 DNA reads TGCGCCAGCAGTGTCGGCGACTCCTACAATGAGCAGTTCTTC. It yields the protein CASSVGDSYNEQFF.

This clone occurred a few times. This chain connects TRBV15 to TRBJ1-5, with 8 bases fitting TRBD1. Trimming cost V 7 bases and J 6 bases; bases outside gene matches: 5. Germline assignment: CDR1 LNHNV and CDR2 YYDKDF (reference sequence). The CDR3 has 13 residues. In nucleotides, the CDR3 is TGTGCCACCATCCTCAGGGGGCGTCAGCCCCAGCATTTT. As protein: CATILRGRQPQHF.

This clone was picked up a small number of times. The chain is built from TRBV15 and TRBJ1-1; D is possibly TRBD1 (6 bases). Germline assignment: CDR1 LNHNV and CDR2 YYDKDF (reference sequence). Trimming stripped 0 bases from V and 3 bases from J, with 11 bases between. The CDR3 loop spans 15 amino acids. The CDR3 is CATSRDGGRDTEAFF. The DNA of the CDR3 is TGTGCCACCAGCAGAGATGGGGGGCGGGACACTGAAGCTTTCTTT.

This clone has ten or more counts. The chain couples TRBV4-2 to TRBJ1-1, with D unclear. CDR3 size: 13 residues. Trimming cost V 3 bases and J 1 base, with 6 bases left between them. CDR1 is LGHNA and CDR2 is YNFKEQ in the germline V gene. CDR3 protein: CASSQSENTEAFF. CDR3 bases: TGTGCCAGCAGCCAGTCGGAGAACACTGAAGCTTTCTTT.